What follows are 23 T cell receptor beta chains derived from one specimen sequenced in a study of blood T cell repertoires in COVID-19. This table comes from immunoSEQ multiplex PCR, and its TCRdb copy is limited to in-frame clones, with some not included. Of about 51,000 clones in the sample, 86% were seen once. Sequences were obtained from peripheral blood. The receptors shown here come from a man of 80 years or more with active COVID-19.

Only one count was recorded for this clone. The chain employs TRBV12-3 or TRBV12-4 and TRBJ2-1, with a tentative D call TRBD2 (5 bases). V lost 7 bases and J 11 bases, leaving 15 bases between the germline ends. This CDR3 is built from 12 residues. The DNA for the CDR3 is TGTGCCAGCACCCCCTTGCTAGCCAAGCAGTTCTTC. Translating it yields CASTPLLAKQFF.

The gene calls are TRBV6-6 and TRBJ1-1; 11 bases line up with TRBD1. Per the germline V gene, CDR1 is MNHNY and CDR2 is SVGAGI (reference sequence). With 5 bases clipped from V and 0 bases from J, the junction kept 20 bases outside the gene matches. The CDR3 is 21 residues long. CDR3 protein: CASSPIAYYRDRGGMNTEAFF. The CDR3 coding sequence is TGTGCCAGCAGTCCTATAGCGTACTACCGGGACAGGGGGGGGATGAACACTGAAGCTTTCTTT.

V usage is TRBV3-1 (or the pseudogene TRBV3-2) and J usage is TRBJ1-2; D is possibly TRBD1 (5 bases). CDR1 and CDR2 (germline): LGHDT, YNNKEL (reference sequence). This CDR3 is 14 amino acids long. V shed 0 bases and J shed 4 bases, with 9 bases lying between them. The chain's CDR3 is CASSQDYGGYGYTF. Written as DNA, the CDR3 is TGTGCCAGCAGCCAAGATTACGGGGGCTATGGCTACACCTTC.

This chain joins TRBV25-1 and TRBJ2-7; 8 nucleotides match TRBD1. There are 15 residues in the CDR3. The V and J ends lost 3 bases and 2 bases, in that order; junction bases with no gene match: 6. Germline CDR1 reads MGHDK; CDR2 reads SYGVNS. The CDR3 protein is CASSDRGRKTYEQYF. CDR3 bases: TGTGCCAGCAGTGACAGGGGGCGCAAAACCTACGAGCAGTACTTC.

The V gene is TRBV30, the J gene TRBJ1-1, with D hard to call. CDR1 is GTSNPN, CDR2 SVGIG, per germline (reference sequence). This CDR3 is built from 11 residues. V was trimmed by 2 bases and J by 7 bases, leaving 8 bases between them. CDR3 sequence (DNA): TGTGCCTGGAGTCCGTACAGTGAAGCTTTCTTT. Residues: CAWSPYSEAFF.

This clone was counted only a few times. Written as DNA, the CDR3 is TGCGCCAGCAGCTCGTCCCCTACCGGAGTCACCGGGGAGCTGTTTTTT. Translated, it gives CASSSSPTGVTGELFF. The chain carries TRBV5-1 and TRBJ2-2; D gene unclear. Germline CDR1 is SGHRS and CDR2 is YFSETQ. The CDR3 contains 16 residues. Trimming left V 3 bases short and J 4 bases short, with 16 bases between. The full variable domain, rest sourced from reference TRBV5-1 and TRBJ2-2, is KAGVTQTPRYLIKTRGQQVTLSCSPISGHRSVSWYQQTPGQGLQFLFEYFSETQRNKGNFPGRFSGRQFSNSRSEMNVSTLELGDSALYLCASSSSPTGVTGELFFGEGSRLTVL.

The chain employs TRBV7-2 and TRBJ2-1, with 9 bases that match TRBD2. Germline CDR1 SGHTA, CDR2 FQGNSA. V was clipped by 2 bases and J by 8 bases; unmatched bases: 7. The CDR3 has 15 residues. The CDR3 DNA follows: TGTGCCAGCAGCTTACTAGCGGGAAGGCGAGATGAGCAGTTCTTC. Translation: CASSLLAGRRDEQFF.

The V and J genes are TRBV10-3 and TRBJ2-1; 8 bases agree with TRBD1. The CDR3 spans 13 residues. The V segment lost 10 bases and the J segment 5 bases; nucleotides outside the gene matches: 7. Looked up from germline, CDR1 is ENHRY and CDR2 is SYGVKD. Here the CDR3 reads CASTGTGDNEQFF. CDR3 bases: TGTGCCAGTACCGGGACAGGAGACAATGAGCAGTTCTTC.

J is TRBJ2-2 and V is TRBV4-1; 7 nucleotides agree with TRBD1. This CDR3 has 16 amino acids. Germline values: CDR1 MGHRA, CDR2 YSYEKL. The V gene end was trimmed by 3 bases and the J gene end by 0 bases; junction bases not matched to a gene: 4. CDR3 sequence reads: CASSHLGQSNTGELFF. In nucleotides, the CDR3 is TGCGCCAGCAGCCATCTGGGACAGTCGAACACCGGGGAGCTGTTTTTT.

CDR3 loop: CAVRGRQETQYF. DNA for the CDR3: TGTGCCGTAAGGGGCAGACAAGAGACCCAGTACTTC. This chain connects TRBV6-5 to TRBJ2-5; TRBD1 is a possible D gene (5 bases). Per the germline V gene, CDR1 is MNHEY and CDR2 is SVGAGI. The CDR3 consists of 12 residues. V lost 11 bases and J 2 bases, leaving 12 bases between the germline ends.

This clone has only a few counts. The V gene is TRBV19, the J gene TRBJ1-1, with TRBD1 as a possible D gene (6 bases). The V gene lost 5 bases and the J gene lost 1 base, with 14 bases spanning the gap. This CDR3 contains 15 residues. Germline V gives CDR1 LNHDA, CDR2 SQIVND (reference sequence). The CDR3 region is CASSGGGSWNTEAFF. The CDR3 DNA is TGTGCCAGTAGTGGGGGGGGCTCCTGGAACACTGAAGCTTTCTTT.

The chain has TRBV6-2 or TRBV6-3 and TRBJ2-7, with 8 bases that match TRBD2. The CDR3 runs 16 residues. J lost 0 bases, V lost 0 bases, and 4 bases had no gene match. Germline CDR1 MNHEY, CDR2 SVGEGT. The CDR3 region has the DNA TGTGCCAGCAGTTACTCGGTAGCGGGGCACTCCTACGAGCAGTACTTC. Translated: CASSYSVAGHSYEQYF.

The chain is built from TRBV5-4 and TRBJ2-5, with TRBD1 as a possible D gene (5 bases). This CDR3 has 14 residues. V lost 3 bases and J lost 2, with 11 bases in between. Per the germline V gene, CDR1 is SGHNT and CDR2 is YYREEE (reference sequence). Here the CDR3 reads CASSSTGPQETQYF. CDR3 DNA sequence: TGTGCCAGCAGCTCTACAGGTCCACAAGAGACCCAGTACTTC. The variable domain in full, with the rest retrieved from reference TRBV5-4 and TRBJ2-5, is ETGVTQSPTHLIKTRGQQVTLRCSSQSGHNTVSWYQQALGQGPQFIFQYYREEENGRGNFPPRFSGLQFPNYSSELNVNALELDDSALYLCASSSTGPQETQYFGPGTRLLVL.

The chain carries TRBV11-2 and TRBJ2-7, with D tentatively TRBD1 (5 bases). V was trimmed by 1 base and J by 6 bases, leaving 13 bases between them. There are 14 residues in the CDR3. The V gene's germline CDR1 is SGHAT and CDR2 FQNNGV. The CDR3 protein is CASSLGGGAAEQYF. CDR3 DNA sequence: TGTGCCAGCAGCTTAGGAGGTGGGGCGGCCGAGCAGTACTTC.

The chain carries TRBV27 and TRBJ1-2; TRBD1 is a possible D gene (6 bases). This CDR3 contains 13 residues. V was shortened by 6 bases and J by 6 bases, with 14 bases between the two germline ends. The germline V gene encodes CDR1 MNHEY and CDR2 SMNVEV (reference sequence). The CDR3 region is CASSIAGDDGYTF. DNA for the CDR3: TGTGCCAGCAGCATAGCAGGGGATGATGGCTACACCTTC.

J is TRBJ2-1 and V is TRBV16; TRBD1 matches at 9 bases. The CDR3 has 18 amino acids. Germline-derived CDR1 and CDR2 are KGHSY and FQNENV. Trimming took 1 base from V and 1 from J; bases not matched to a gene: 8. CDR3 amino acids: CASSQLGGTGSSYNEQFF. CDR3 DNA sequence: TGTGCCAGCAGCCAATTAGGGGGGACAGGGAGTTCCTACAATGAGCAGTTCTTC. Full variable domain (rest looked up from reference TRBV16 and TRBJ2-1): GEEVAQTPKHLVRGEGQKAKLYCAPIKGHSYVFWYQQVLKNEFKFLISFQNENVFDETGMPKERFSAKCLPNSPCSLEIQATKLEDSAVYFCASSQLGGTGSSYNEQFFGPGTRLTVL.

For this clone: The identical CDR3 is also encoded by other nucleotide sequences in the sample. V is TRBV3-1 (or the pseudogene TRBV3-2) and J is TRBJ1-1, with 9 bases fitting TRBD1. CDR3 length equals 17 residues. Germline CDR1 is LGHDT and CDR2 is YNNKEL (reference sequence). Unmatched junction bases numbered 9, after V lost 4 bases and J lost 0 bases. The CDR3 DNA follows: TGTGCCAGCAGCCCTTCGGACAGGGGCTTAATGAACACTGAAGCTTTCTTT. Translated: CASSPSDRGLMNTEAFF.

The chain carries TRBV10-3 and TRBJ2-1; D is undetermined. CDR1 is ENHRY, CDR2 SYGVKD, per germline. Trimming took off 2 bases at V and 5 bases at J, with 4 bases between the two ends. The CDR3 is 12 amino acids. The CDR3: CAISENNNEQFF. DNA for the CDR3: TGTGCCATCAGTGAGAACAACAATGAGCAGTTCTTC.

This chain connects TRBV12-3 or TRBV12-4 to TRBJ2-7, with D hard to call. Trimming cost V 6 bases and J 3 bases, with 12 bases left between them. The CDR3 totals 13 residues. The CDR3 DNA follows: TGTGCCAGCAGGCCCACTACGGACTACGAGCAGTACTTC. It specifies CASRPTTDYEQYF.

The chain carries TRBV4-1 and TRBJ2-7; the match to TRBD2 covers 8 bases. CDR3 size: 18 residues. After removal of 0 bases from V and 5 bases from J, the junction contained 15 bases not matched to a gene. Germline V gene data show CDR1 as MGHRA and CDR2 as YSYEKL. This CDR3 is CASSQEGLRSGSPNEQYF. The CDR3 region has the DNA TGCGCCAGCAGCCAAGAAGGCCTGCGGAGCGGGAGTCCCAACGAGCAGTACTTC.

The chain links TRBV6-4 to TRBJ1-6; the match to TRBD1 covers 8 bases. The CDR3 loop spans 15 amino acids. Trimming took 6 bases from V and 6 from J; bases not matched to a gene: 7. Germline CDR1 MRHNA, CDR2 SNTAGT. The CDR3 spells CASRDGTGTNSPLHF. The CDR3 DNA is TGTGCCAGCAGAGATGGGACAGGAACTAATTCACCCCTCCACTTT.

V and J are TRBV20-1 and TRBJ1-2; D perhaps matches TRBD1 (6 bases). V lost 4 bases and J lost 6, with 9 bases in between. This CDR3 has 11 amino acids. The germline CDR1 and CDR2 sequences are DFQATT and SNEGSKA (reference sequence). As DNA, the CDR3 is TGCAGTGCTACAAGGACAGATGGCTACACCTTC. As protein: CSATRTDGYTF.

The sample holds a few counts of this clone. The CDR3 sequence: CASSQTGGGELFF. The CDR3 coding sequence is TGTGCCAGCTCCCAGACGGGGGGCGGGGAGCTGTTTTTT. The rearrangement joins TRBV18 to TRBJ2-2, with 7 bases matching TRBD2. This CDR3 spans 13 amino acids. J gave up 7 bases and V 6 bases, and 5 bases lay outside the gene matches. Looked up from germline, CDR1 is KGHSH and CDR2 is LQKENI.